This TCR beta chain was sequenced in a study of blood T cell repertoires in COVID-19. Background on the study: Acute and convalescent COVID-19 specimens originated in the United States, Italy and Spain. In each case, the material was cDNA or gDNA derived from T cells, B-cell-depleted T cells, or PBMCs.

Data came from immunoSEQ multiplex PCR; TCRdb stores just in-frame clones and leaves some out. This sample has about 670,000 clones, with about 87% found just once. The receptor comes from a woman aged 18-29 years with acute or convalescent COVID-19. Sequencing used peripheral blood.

DNA of the CDR3: TGTGCCAGCAGCCAAGGTTCGTCCGGGGAGCTGTTTTTT. Its protein is CASSQGSSGELFF. The chain employs TRBV4-2 and TRBJ2-2; no firm D call. The CDR3 is 13 residues long. V lost 1 base, J lost 6 bases, and 6 bases lay in between. The V gene's germline CDR1 is LGHNA and CDR2 YNFKEQ.